This TCR beta chain was sequenced during a study of blood T cell repertoires in COVID-19. Study context: PBMCs, B-cell-depleted T cells, or T cells provided the cDNA or gDNA that made up the material.

Per the original methods: Nucleated cell number was recorded as an estimate derived from reference gene primer amplification. The assay was immunoSEQ multiplex PCR, and TCRdb's table has in-frame clones only and misses some. For V, J and clone size, that table is used; D and trimming come from the DNA. The data contain under 200,000 clones, approximately 90% of them singletons. Germline V CDR1 and CDR2: MNHEY, SVGAGI. Trimming removed 6 bases at V and 8 bases at J, with 7 bases between. The CDR3 has 11 amino acids. The receptor's source is a man younger than 30 with acute or convalescent COVID-19. This chain links TRBV6-5 with TRBJ2-2; no firm D call. Sequencing input: peripheral blood. The CDR3 region is CASSERGELFF. CDR3 DNA sequence: TGTGCCAGCAGCGAGAGAGGGGAGCTGTTTTTT.